By its share, the clone carrying this T cell receptor (beta chain) is medium-sized. Its specificity is unknown. Bulk tumor genomic DNA, 450 to 750 ng per sample, was the template. While surgery was under way, several biopsies spaced far apart were taken per primary tumor. The study enrolled patients with untreated, newly diagnosed non-small cell lung cancer who underwent curative surgery. This sample is drawn from a study of immune heterogeneity within non-small cell lung tumors. Study information: The tumors comprised several squamous cell carcinomas, around 9 non-squamous carcinomas and 1 not otherwise specified.

TCR beta CDR3 was amplified by multiplex PCR, first round nine to eleven cycles, 32 V and 13 J primers. TCRdb redid the calling of the multiplex PCR reads with MiXCR, one entry per CDR3 protein. The sample comprises about 4,800 distinct CDR3 sequences, 33% of which are singletons, and about 20% rests with the top ten. The study, taken as a whole, reports: High-frequency clones unique to single sites coexisted with identical dominant CDR3 beta clonotypes that recurred across tumor sites within a patient.

The origin of this receptor is a woman between 45 and 60 years old with non-small cell lung cancer. Sequencing was performed on lung tumor tissue.

CDR3 loop: CASSARQGYEQYF. The DNA of the CDR3 is TGTGCCAGCAGCGCCCGACAGGGCTACGAGCAGTACTTC. This rearrangement joins TRBV3-1 to TRBJ2-7; 7 bases are a match to TRBD1. CDR3 length: 13 amino acids. The V segment lost 5 bases and the J segment 3 bases; nucleotides outside the gene matches: 4. CDR1 is LGHDT, CDR2 YNNKEL, per germline (reference sequence).